One and the same sample provided the 22 T cell receptor beta chains below, sequenced in a study of technical replicates of blood from a few donors. Profiling relied on immunoSEQ multiplex PCR, and the TCRdb table lists in-frame clones only, not all of them. The sample consists of about 69,000 clones, 80% to 90% of them appearing once. Sequencing used PBMCs. The receptors were gathered from a human donor in good health. Some clones in this sample may be carry-over from other donors' samples.

The chain couples TRBV10-3 to TRBJ2-1, with TRBD1 identical over 7 bases. With 4 bases clipped from V and 4 bases from J, the junction kept 7 bases outside the gene matches. Germline CDR1 reads ENHRY; CDR2 reads SYGVKD. This CDR3 spans 15 amino acids. The CDR3: CAISAGQSSYNEQFF. In DNA form, the CDR3 reads TGTGCCATCAGTGCGGGACAGAGCAGTTACAATGAGCAGTTCTTC.

This chain links TRBV18 with TRBJ2-7; TRBD1 matches at 12 bases. The CDR3 is 15 amino acids. The ends lost 4 bases at V and 6 bases at J; junction bases unmatched: 7. Germline lookup yields CDR1 KGHSH and CDR2 LQKENI. The CDR3 nucleotides read TGTGCCAGCTCACTTGGGACAGGGGGCATAAGCGAGCAGTACTTC. Translated: CASSLGTGGISEQYF.

In this sample, this clone turned up once. The chain couples TRBV20-1 to TRBJ1-4; no firm D call. The CDR3 consists of 11 residues. The ends were cut back, 2 bases at V and 7 bases at J, with 5 bases in the middle. Germline V gene data show CDR1 as DFQATT and CDR2 as SNEGSKA (reference sequence). The CDR3 region has the DNA TGCAGTGCTAGAAGAGGTGAAAAACTGTTTTTT. This gives the protein CSARRGEKLFF.

The V and J genes are TRBV7-9 and TRBJ2-2; 7 nucleotides align to TRBD1. V lost 0 bases, J lost 6 bases, and 1 base stayed unmatched. Per the germline V gene, CDR1 is SEHNR and CDR2 is FQNEAQ (reference sequence). There are 14 residues in the CDR3. The CDR3 loop is CASSLATGPGELFF. The CDR3 nucleotides read TGTGCCAGCAGCTTAGCGACAGGGCCCGGGGAGCTGTTTTTT.

The V gene is TRBV7-2, the J gene TRBJ2-2, with a weak D call TRBD2 (6 bases). CDR1 and CDR2 from the germline V gene are SGHTA and FQGNSA. Deletions cut 4 bases from V and 4 bases from J, with 13 bases between. This CDR3 spans 15 amino acids. The CDR3 DNA reads as TGTGCCAGCAGCTATTGGGGGGAGGTCACCGGGGAGCTGTTTTTT. Its protein is CASSYWGEVTGELFF.

The chain combines TRBV7-3 with TRBJ1-3, with a possible D match to TRBD1 (6 bases). The germline V gene has CDR1 SGHTA and CDR2 FQGTGA. Trimming removed 2 bases at V and 4 bases at J, with 6 bases between. The CDR3 covers 13 residues. The CDR3 is CASSLGGGNTIYF. The CDR3 nucleotides read TGTGCCAGCAGCTTAGGGGGCGGAAACACCATATATTTT.

The chain links TRBV2 to TRBJ2-3; 7 positions match TRBD1. Germline assignment: CDR1 SNHLY and CDR2 FYNNEI. CDR3 size: 13 residues. V shed 6 bases and J 2 bases; nucleotides not matched to a gene: 2. As DNA, the CDR3 is TGTGCCAGCAGGACAGGGATCACAGATACGCAGTATTTT. This encodes CASRTGITDTQYF.

The chain uses TRBV11-2 and TRBJ2-1; TRBD2 matches at 8 bases. V was clipped by 5 bases and J by 0 bases; unmatched bases: 15. This CDR3 region has 19 residues. Germline CDR1 is SGHAT and CDR2 is FQNNGV. This CDR3 is CASSPRLLADQNSYNEQFF. In DNA, the CDR3 is TGTGCCAGCAGCCCGAGACTACTAGCGGACCAGAACTCCTACAATGAGCAGTTCTTC.

The chain recombines TRBV7-3 with TRBJ2-1; 9 bases are shared with TRBD1. Germline V gene lookup returns CDR1 SGHTA and CDR2 FQGTGA. CDR3 length: 15 amino acids. V shed 4 bases, J shed 10 bases, and the junction held 11 bases outside the gene matches. The CDR3: CASSSPGQGFHEQFF. The CDR3 region has the DNA TGTGCCAGCAGCTCTCCCGGACAGGGGTTCCACGAGCAGTTCTTC.

The chain recombines TRBV11-3 with TRBJ2-7, with TRBD2 as a possible D gene (6 bases). This CDR3 contains 15 residues. Trimming shortened V by 2 bases and J by 3 bases, and 14 bases separated the two germline ends. CDR1 and CDR2 from the germline V gene are SGHNT and YENEEA. The CDR3 sequence is CASSLSSGGNYEQYF. Here the CDR3 DNA reads TGTGCCAGCAGCTTATCCTCTGGGGGGAACTACGAGCAGTACTTC.

Only one count was recorded for this clone. The V and J genes are TRBV7-9 and TRBJ1-2, with TRBD1 matching 8 bases. Germline loops: CDR1 SEHNR, CDR2 FQNEAQ (reference sequence). J was trimmed by 7 bases and V by 1 base; bases with no gene match: 5. This CDR3 contains 14 residues. The CDR3 reads CASSLEGQESGYTF. CDR3 nucleotides: TGTGCCAGCAGCTTAGAGGGACAGGAAAGTGGCTACACCTTC. Combining the CDR3 with reference TRBV7-9 and TRBJ1-2 gives the whole variable domain DTGVSQNPRHKITKRGQNVTFRCDPISEHNRLYWYRQTLGQGPEFLTYFQNEAQLEKSRLLSDRFSAERPKGSFSTLEIQRTEQGDSAMYLCASSLEGQESGYTFGSGTRLTVV.

As to this clone: The sample holds other DNA sequences that translate to the same CDR3. This chain connects TRBV7-2 to TRBJ2-7; TRBD2 aligns across 11 bases. CDR3 size: 17 residues. Germline loops: CDR1 SGHTA, CDR2 FQGNSA. The V segment lost 2 bases and the J segment 0 bases; nucleotides outside the gene matches: 6. The CDR3 region has the DNA TGTGCCAGCAGCTTAACTAGCGGGGGATTAAACTCCTACGAGCAGTACTTC. Translated: CASSLTSGGLNSYEQYF.

The count of this clone is one. The V call is TRBV5-1, the J call TRBJ2-3, with 9 bases identical to TRBD2. The germline V gene encodes CDR1 SGHRS and CDR2 YFSETQ. This CDR3 has 16 amino acids. V shed 3 bases, J shed 4 bases, and the junction held 9 bases outside the gene matches. CDR3 nucleotide sequence: TGCGCCAGCAGCTGGACCGGCGGGGGGGCCCCAGATACGCAGTATTTT. Translating gives CASSWTGGGAPDTQYF. Full variable domain (outside the CDR3, taken from reference TRBV5-1 and TRBJ2-3): KAGVTQTPRYLIKTRGQQVTLSCSPISGHRSVSWYQQTPGQGLQFLFEYFSETQRNKGNFPGRFSGRQFSNSRSEMNVSTLELGDSALYLCASSWTGGGAPDTQYFGPGTRLTVL.

CDR3 DNA: TGTGCCAGCAGTGAAGTCGTGGCGGGAAGCACAGATACGCAGTATTTT. This encodes CASSEVVAGSTDTQYF. The chain is built from TRBV2 and TRBJ2-3, with a tentative D call TRBD2 (6 bases). The germline V gene encodes CDR1 SNHLY and CDR2 FYNNEI. The germline V and J ends were trimmed by 1 base and 0 bases, with 11 bases remaining between them. The CDR3 runs 16 residues.

This clone was observed once. The chain joins TRBV6-6 to TRBJ2-7; D is uncertain. CDR3 size: 14 residues. V dropped 8 bases and J dropped 3 bases, with 17 bases sitting between them. Looked up from germline, CDR1 is MNHNY and CDR2 is SVGAGI (reference sequence). DNA for the CDR3: TGTGCCAGCTCCCCACCCGGGTCCGTCTACGAGCAGTACTTC. It yields the protein CASSPPGSVYEQYF.

The V gene is TRBV7-2, the J gene TRBJ2-1, with TRBD2 as a possible D gene (6 bases). The CDR3 is 15 amino acids. Trimming shortened V by 2 bases and J by 9 bases, and 17 bases separated the two germline ends. CDR1 SGHTA and CDR2 FQGNSA come from the germline V gene. The CDR3 region is CASSLSPSLGGEQFF. The CDR3 DNA reads as TGTGCCAGCAGCTTATCTCCCTCATTGGGGGGTGAGCAGTTCTTC.

The CDR3 reads CASSHGTLSTDTQYF. The CDR3 DNA reads TGTGCCAGCAGCCACGGGACTCTAAGCACAGATACGCAGTATTTT. This chain uses TRBV6-6 with TRBJ2-3, with a weak D call TRBD2 (6 bases). CDR1 is MNHNY and CDR2 is SVGAGI in the germline V gene (reference sequence). The CDR3 length is 15 residues. V was shortened by 6 bases and J by 0 bases, with 13 bases between the two germline ends.

This chain connects TRBV5-8 to TRBJ2-1; D unclear. The CDR3 runs 13 residues. Germline V gives CDR1 SGHTS, CDR2 YDEGEE. Trimming took off 1 base at V and 6 bases at J, with 8 bases between the two ends. Here the CDR3 reads CASSLPSFNEQFF. For the CDR3, the DNA is TGTGCCAGCAGCTTGCCGAGCTTCAATGAGCAGTTCTTC.

This clone was observed a handful of times. V usage is TRBV6-5 and J usage is TRBJ2-7; 10 positions agree with TRBD1. Germline V gene sequence: CDR1 MNHEY, CDR2 SVGAGI. The junction had 2 bases not matched to a gene; V was cut back by 0 bases and J by 3 bases. This CDR3 contains 15 residues. CDR3 amino acids: CASSYSRTGGYEQYF. The DNA of the CDR3 is TGTGCCAGCAGTTACTCGAGGACAGGGGGCTACGAGCAGTACTTC.

The count of this clone is one. The chain joins TRBV19 to TRBJ1-5; D is unclear. V gave up 4 bases and J gave up 0 bases, with 7 bases separating them. The germline gives CDR1 LNHDA, CDR2 SQIVND (reference sequence). The CDR3 is 14 residues long. CDR3 protein: CASSTQNSNQPQHF. The CDR3 nucleotides read TGTGCCAGTAGTACACAGAATAGCAATCAGCCCCAGCATTTT.

The V gene is TRBV5-1, the J gene TRBJ2-5; no clear D gene. The CDR3 spans 15 residues. Trimming removed 0 bases at V and 5 bases at J, with 14 bases between. From germline, CDR1 is SGHRS and CDR2 YFSETQ. CDR3 region: CASSLGPTLLETQYF. The CDR3 nucleotides read TGCGCCAGCAGCTTGGGTCCGACTTTGCTGGAGACCCAGTACTTC.

A word on this clone: An end of the junction differs from the germline gene, which may be a read error. The same CDR3 also results from other DNA sequences found in this sample. This chain connects TRBV5-1 to TRBJ1-5, with D possibly being TRBD1 (5 bases). The germline V gene has CDR1 SGHRS and CDR2 YFSETQ. CDR3 size: 14 residues. CDR3 sequence reads: CASSLVGDNQPQHF. DNA for the CDR3: TGCGCCAGTAGCTTGGTAGGGGACAATCAGCCCCAGCATTTT.